This T cell receptor (beta chain) is drawn from a study of regulatory T cells in long-lasting Graves disease. Study conclusions and caveats: New patients shared about 880 public clonotypes, fewer than the roughly 2,700 shared by persistent patients.

Combining iRepertoire HTBI primers with Arm-PCR of CDR3 regions, the authors built TCR beta libraries. TCRdb reprocessed the multiplex PCR reads via MiXCR and lists one record per CDR3 protein. The sample has about 210,000 distinct CDR3 sequences, roughly a fifth seen once. Trimming shortened V by 3 bases and J by 3 bases, and 14 bases separated the two germline ends. The CDR3 sequence is 14 residues long. From germline, CDR1 is DFQATT and CDR2 SNEGSKA (reference sequence). As for time point: newly diagnosed GD, antithyroid drugs for less than 3 months. Construction of the TCR library relied on RNA isolated from PBMCs. This clonotype was seen ten or more times. The target antigen is unknown. The same data also went into a second study, on T cells in Graves' hyperthyroidism and ophthalmopathy. That report notes: Subjects aged 18 to 65 presented with newly diagnosed hyperthyroidism of less than 2 months' duration.

Specimen: peripheral blood mononuclear cells (PBMCs), collected at new diagnosis, from a patient treated with antithyroid drugs. The sequence was obtained from a woman aged 30 to 39 with Graves disease. J is TRBJ1-2 and V is TRBV20-1; TRBD1 is a possible D gene (5 bases). CDR3 sequence reads: CSARRDVRYYGYTF. The CDR3, as DNA: TGCAGTGCTAGGAGGGACGTTCGGTACTATGGCTACACCTTC.